This T cell receptor (beta chain) comes out of a study of T-cell memory formation after mild COVID-19. Findings and caveats of the study: That cross-reactive memory joined was suggested by some responding clones appearing in pre-infection memory. In second-wave clones peaking day 37, SARS-CoV-2 specificity remained unconfirmed.

In its sample, this clonotype was seen many times. What it binds is not known. MiXCR, applied by TCRdb to the 5' RACE reads, yields one record per CDR3 protein. The repertoire holds 300,000 to 350,000 distinct CDR3 sequences, with around 15% as singletons. Germline CDR1 MNHEY, CDR2 SVGAGI. Trimming stripped 1 base from V and 2 bases from J, with 7 bases between. This CDR3 contains 14 residues. This receptor was obtained from a man younger than 35 who had mild COVID-19 (a few samples of this study predate the infection). Cell type and time point are not known. The chain has TRBV6-5 and TRBJ2-3; no reliable D call. The specimen was PBMCs or a T cell subset sorted from them (not recorded which). The CDR3 DNA reads TGTGCCAGCAGTTACTTCGGCTACACAGATACGCAGTATTTT. This codes for CASSYFGYTDTQYF.